What follows is one T cell receptor (beta chain) and its context. Germline assignment: CDR1 GTSNPN and CDR2 SVGIG (reference sequence). V was pared by 0 bases and J by 1 base, with 7 bases between. The CDR3 spans 14 residues. Data came from immunoSEQ multiplex PCR; TCRdb stores just in-frame clones and leaves some out. The repertoire includes 30,000 to 40,000 clones, approximately 89% of them detected once, and approximately 9.1% sits in the top ten. This sample is drawn from a study of OX40 agonist ivuxolimab in advanced cancers. Study context: Partial responses were achieved by three patients: one hepatocellular carcinoma, two cutaneous melanoma.

The material sequenced was CD4+ or CD8+ T cells sorted from blood, taken in a trial of the OX40 agonist ivuxolimab. The V call is TRBV30, the J call TRBJ1-5, with a tentative D call TRBD1 (5 bases). This TCR came from an adult with an advanced solid tumor such as melanoma, head and neck, liver or kidney cancer. CDR3 loop: CAWSVGESNQPQHF. The DNA of the CDR3 is TGTGCCTGGAGTGTAGGGGAAAGCAATCAGCCCCAGCATTTT.